The rows below give T cell receptor beta chains drawn from one sample of a study of T-cell memory formation after mild COVID-19. TCRdb fed the 5' RACE reads into MiXCR, producing one record per CDR3 protein. This table has 55,000 to 75,000 distinct CDR3 sequences, approximately 30% appearing once. The sample comprised PBMCs or a T cell subset sorted from them (not recorded which). These receptors were taken from a man between 18 and 35 years old who had mild COVID-19 (a few samples of this study predate the infection). Cell type and time point are not known. Each CDR3 is given with its conserved first and last residue. D genes are given only for firm matches. For some rows the clone size is stated as once, few or many, or as a class when expanded; others skip it.

j_call v_call d_call clone_size cdr3_length cdr3_aa cdr3_nt
TRBJ1-2 TRBV12-3/TRBV12-4 TRBD1 once 15 CASSSTGDRGLGYTF TGTGCCAGCAGTTCAACAGGGGACAGGGGGCTTGGCTACACCTTC
TRBJ2-2 TRBV10-3 TRBD2 - 18 CAIRATSGVRANTGELFF TGTGCCATCAGAGCAACTAGCGGGGTCCGAGCGAACACCGGGGAGCTGTTTTTT
TRBJ2-1 TRBV10-3 TRBD1 - 14 CAISGTGGLVEQFF TGTGCCATCAGTGGGACAGGGGGTCTGGTTGAGCAGTTCTTC
TRBJ1-5 TRBV4-1 TRBD1 - 16 CASSQYGTGANQPQHF TGCGCCAGCAGCCAATACGGGACAGGGGCCAATCAGCCCCAGCATTTT
TRBJ2-3 TRBV9 - - 15 CASSVEGSPQSTQYF TGTGCCAGCAGCGTAGAGGGGTCCCCCCAGAGTACGCAGTATTTT
TRBJ2-4 TRBV7-8 TRBD1 many 16 CASKPGQSLAKNIQYF TGTGCCAGTAAGCCGGGACAGAGCTTAGCCAAAAACATTCAGTACTTC
TRBJ1-6 TRBV4-3 - few 13 CASSQEWNSPLHF TGCGCCAGCAGCCAAGAGTGGAATTCACCCCTCCACTTT
TRBJ1-5 TRBV24-1 - - 13 CATSPGWNQPQHF TGTGCCACCAGTCCAGGTTGGAATCAGCCCCAGCATTTT
TRBJ1-1 TRBV19 - - 11 CASSGSAEAFF TGTGCCAGTAGTGGGTCAGCTGAAGCTTTCTTT
TRBJ1-2 TRBV6-6 - - 16 CASSYPAQGRLYGYTF TGTGCCAGCAGTTACCCCGCCCAGGGGCGTCTCTATGGCTACACCTTC
TRBJ1-1 TRBV11-2 TRBD1 - 14 CASSLGQGTTEAFF TGTGCCAGCAGCTTGGGACAGGGGACCACTGAAGCTTTCTTT
TRBJ2-2 TRBV15 TRBD1 - 15 CATSPGQGTAGELFF TGTGCCACCAGCCCCGGACAGGGGACGGCCGGGGAGCTGTTTTTT
TRBJ2-6 TRBV5-6 TRBD2 - 20 CASSLDIGLSGGSGANVLTF TGTGCCAGCAGCTTGGATATCGGACTAAGCGGGGGCTCTGGGGCCAACGTCCTGACTTTC
TRBJ1-3 TRBV9 - - 12 CASSVRRDLLHF TGTGCCAGCAGCGTTCGGAGGGACTTGCTACATTTT
TRBJ2-7 TRBV11-2 TRBD1 - 16 CASSFLGQGASYEQYF TGTGCCAGCAGCTTTTTAGGACAGGGAGCATCCTACGAGCAGTACTTC
TRBJ2-1 TRBV5-6 - few 15 CASTPAGDSYNEQFF TGTGCCAGCACACCAGCAGGGGACTCCTACAATGAGCAGTTCTTC
TRBJ1-1 TRBV20-1 TRBD1 few 15 CSARGLTGRNTEAFF TGCAGTGCTAGAGGACTGACAGGGAGGAACACTGAAGCTTTCTTT
TRBJ2-2 TRBV7-8 - many 15 CASSLLGLNTGELFF TGTGCCAGCAGCTTACTGGGCTTAAACACCGGGGAGCTGTTTTTT
TRBJ2-2 TRBV7-2 TRBD2 - 17 CASSLDLAGVYTGELFF TGTGCCAGCAGCTTAGACCTTGCGGGGGTGTACACCGGGGAGCTGTTTTTT
TRBJ1-4 TRBV7-9 - - 14 CASSPPVGREWLFF TGTGCCAGCAGCCCCCCGGTCGGACGGGAATGGCTGTTTTTT
TRBJ2-1 TRBV9 - few 16 CASSVLLSPSYNEQFF TGTGCCAGCAGCGTTCTGCTATCTCCCTCCTACAATGAGCAGTTCTTC
TRBJ1-5 TRBV12-3/TRBV12-4 - - 14 CASSLERRNQPQHF TGTGCCAGCAGTTTGGAACGTAGGAATCAGCCCCAGCATTTT
TRBJ2-5 TRBV6-1 TRBD1 once 15 CASTPGAGGLETQYF TGTGCCAGCACACCCGGGGCAGGGGGCCTAGAGACCCAGTACTTC